Listed here are 21 T cell receptor beta chains from one sample, sequenced in a study of blood T cell repertoires in COVID-19. TCRdb keeps only in-frame clones here, not all; method: immunoSEQ multiplex PCR. The top ten clones hold about 20% of a sample with fewer than 130,000 clones, 65% to 80% of them seen once. The sequenced sample was peripheral blood. These receptors were obtained from a man aged 65 to 85 with active or convalescent COVID-19.

The chain joins TRBV28 to TRBJ1-2; 9 positions match TRBD1. This CDR3 contains 13 residues. The trim removed 5 bases at V and 7 bases at J, leaving 5 bases unmatched. The germline V gene has CDR1 MDHEN and CDR2 SYDVKM. The CDR3 DNA is TGTGCCAGCAGTCCCATGGACAGGGGTGGCTACACCTTC. Translating it yields CASSPMDRGGYTF.

This rearrangement joins TRBV4-1 to TRBJ2-2; 9 positions match TRBD1. Germline lookup yields CDR1 MGHRA and CDR2 YSYEKL. V lost 4 bases to trimming and J lost 4 bases; unmatched junction nucleotides: 10. This CDR3 spans 17 amino acids. The CDR3 region has the DNA TGCGCCAGCAGCCGGACCGGGACAGGGTCTAGCACCGGGGAGCTGTTTTTT. This gives the protein CASSRTGTGSSTGELFF.

The rearrangement uses TRBV18 and TRBJ2-7; 8 bases match TRBD1. V gave up 3 bases and J gave up 4 bases; unmatched junction bases: 5. Germline V gene data show CDR1 as KGHSH and CDR2 as LQKENI. This CDR3 contains 14 residues. The CDR3 here is CASSPRTGKYEQYF. CDR3 DNA sequence: TGTGCCAGCTCACCTAGGACAGGGAAATACGAGCAGTACTTC.

V gene TRBV6-5 combines with J gene TRBJ2-1; 8 nucleotides agree with TRBD2. V gave up 7 bases and J gave up 1 base; unmatched junction bases: 6. CDR3 size: 15 residues. CDR1 MNHEY and CDR2 SVGAGI come from the germline V gene. The CDR3 is CASTVGTSSYNEQFF. The CDR3 nucleotides read TGTGCCAGCACCGTTGGGACTAGTTCCTACAATGAGCAGTTCTTC.

This clone appeared a few times. The chain recombines TRBV3-1 (or the pseudogene TRBV3-2) with TRBJ1-1; 7 bases agree with TRBD1. V lost 7 bases and J lost 4; bases outside the gene matches: 6. The V gene's germline CDR1 is LGHDT and CDR2 YNNKEL (reference sequence). This CDR3 is built from 13 residues. In DNA, the CDR3 is TGTGCCAGCACCGACAGGGAGCGCACTGAAGCTTTCTTT. This encodes CASTDRERTEAFF.

The J gene is TRBJ2-1, the V gene TRBV28; D is possibly TRBD2 (6 bases). This CDR3 comprises 16 residues. Germline V gene sequence: CDR1 MDHEN, CDR2 SYDVKM. V lost 7 bases, J lost 2 bases, and 18 bases lay in between. CDR3 DNA sequence: TGTGCCAGCACCATCCTAGGCGGGACCACCTACAATGAGCAGTTCTTC. Translating it yields CASTILGGTTYNEQFF.

The rearrangement links TRBV7-2 to TRBJ2-7; 8 nucleotides line up with TRBD2. Per germline, CDR1 SGHTA and CDR2 FQGNSA. CDR3 length: 15 residues. The V gene end was trimmed by 0 bases and the J gene end by 2 bases; junction bases not matched to a gene: 3. The CDR3 region has the DNA TGTGCCAGCAGCTTAGCCCCCGGGAGGGCCTACGAGCAGTACTTC. The encoded protein is CASSLAPGRAYEQYF.

The genes are TRBV5-1 and TRBJ1-5; no definite D call. V dropped 2 bases and J dropped 7 bases, with 13 bases sitting between them. Germline loops: CDR1 SGHRS, CDR2 YFSETQ. This CDR3 is 14 amino acids long. This CDR3 reads CASSLDKESQPQHF. Here the CDR3 DNA reads TGCGCCAGCAGCTTAGATAAGGAGAGCCAGCCCCAGCATTTT.

The chain uses TRBV12-3 or TRBV12-4 and TRBJ2-5, with D possibly being TRBD2 (6 bases). V was cut by 3 bases and J by 4 bases, with 9 bases left in between. The CDR3 sequence is 13 residues long. The DNA for the CDR3 is TGTGCCAGCAGTTTGGGGGGAACAGAGACCCAGTACTTC. Amino acids: CASSLGGTETQYF.

This chain uses TRBV29-1 with TRBJ2-1; TRBD2 matches 13 bases. The CDR3 covers 14 residues. The germline CDR1 and CDR2 sequences are SQVTM and ANQGSEA. V was clipped by 7 bases and J by 6 bases; unmatched bases: 6. In DNA, the CDR3 is TGCAGCGCTCGGACTAGCGGGGGTCCCAATGAGCAGTTCTTC. Translated, it gives CSARTSGGPNEQFF.

The genes are TRBV19 and TRBJ2-3; possibly TRBD2 for D (6 bases). The CDR3 length is 16 residues. The germline V gene encodes CDR1 LNHDA and CDR2 SQIVND (reference sequence). The V gene lost 8 bases and the J gene lost 2 bases, with 20 bases spanning the gap. The CDR3: CASRDSPSSLTDTQYF. CDR3 coding DNA: TGTGCCAGTCGGGACTCTCCGTCCTCGCTCACAGATACGCAGTATTTT. Filled out from reference TRBV19 and TRBJ2-3, the complete variable domain reads DGGITQSPKYLFRKEGQNVTLSCEQNLNHDAMYWYRQDPGQGLRLIYYSQIVNDFQKGDIAEGYSVSREKKESFPLTVTSAQKNPTAFYLCASRDSPSSLTDTQYFGPGTRLTVL.

The chain recombines TRBV5-6 with TRBJ1-1, with TRBD1 as a possible D gene (5 bases). This CDR3 spans 15 amino acids. V was shortened by 5 bases and J by 0 bases, with 14 bases between the two germline ends. Germline V gene lookup returns CDR1 SGHDT and CDR2 YYEEEE. CDR3 sequence (DNA): TGTGCCAGCAGTCCGGGACGGGGGATGAACACTGAAGCTTTCTTT. It codes for CASSPGRGMNTEAFF.

The rearrangement joins TRBV28 to TRBJ1-2, with TRBD1 as a possible D gene (5 bases). The CDR3 has 13 amino acids. Germline CDR1 and CDR2: MDHEN and SYDVKM. Trimming cost V 6 bases and J 4 bases, with 12 bases left between them. DNA of the CDR3: TGTGCCAGCAGAGGAGGGGCGATCTATGGCTACACCTTC. Protein sequence: CASRGGAIYGYTF.

V and J are TRBV18 and TRBJ1-2; D is possibly TRBD1 (6 bases). The CDR3 has 15 amino acids. CDR1 and CDR2 (germline): KGHSH, LQKENI. Trimming removed 2 bases at V and 0 bases at J, with 10 bases between. CDR3 sequence: CASSPGQLSNYGYTF. For the CDR3, the DNA is TGTGCCAGCTCACCAGGACAGCTTTCTAACTATGGCTACACCTTC.

The chain carries TRBV5-1 and TRBJ2-1; possible D gene TRBD2, 6 bases. V dropped 2 bases and J dropped 7 bases, with 16 bases sitting between them. The CDR3 runs 15 residues. CDR1 is SGHRS and CDR2 is YFSETQ in the germline V gene. CDR3 in DNA: TGCGCCAGCAGCTTTTTTGAAGCGGGCGTAAATGAGCAGTTCTTC. Encoded protein: CASSFFEAGVNEQFF.

This chain uses TRBV5-1 with TRBJ2-2, with D unclear. The V end lost 5 bases, the J end lost 0 bases, and 8 bases lay between the germline ends. Germline CDR1 SGHRS, CDR2 YFSETQ. CDR3 size: 14 residues. DNA for the CDR3: TGCGCCAGCAGGTATATATCGAACACCGGGGAGCTGTTTTTT. This encodes CASRYISNTGELFF.

The V and J genes are TRBV28 and TRBJ1-2, with D maybe TRBD1 (6 bases). The CDR3 contains 15 residues. V gave up 3 bases and J gave up 4 bases, with 15 bases separating them. Germline CDR1 is MDHEN and CDR2 is SYDVKM. Here the CDR3 DNA reads TGTGCCAGCAGTTTGGGATCTACAGGGACCTATGGCTACACCTTC. Amino acids: CASSLGSTGTYGYTF.

V usage is TRBV10-3 and J usage is TRBJ2-1; 8 bases are a match to TRBD2. The length of the CDR3 is 19 residues. The J segment lost 0 bases and the V segment lost 0 bases, leaving 10 bases of the junction unmatched. Per the germline V gene, CDR1 is ENHRY and CDR2 is SYGVKD. CDR3 nucleotides: TGTGCCATCAGTGAGTCAGGCAGAGGGAGCGGGAGCTCCTACAATGAGCAGTTCTTC. This codes for CAISESGRGSGSSYNEQFF.

The chain couples TRBV12-2 to TRBJ1-6. TRBV12-2 is a pseudogene locus. This CDR3 is built from 14 residues. CDR3 residues: CASRATVVDSPLHF. The CDR3 DNA reads as TGTGCAAGTCGCGCAACGGTCGTGGATTCACCCCTCCACTTT.

The chain recombines TRBV28 with TRBJ2-5; 14 bases line up with TRBD2. This CDR3 has 17 amino acids. The germline V gene has CDR1 MDHEN and CDR2 SYDVKM. The V segment lost 4 bases and the J segment 2 bases; nucleotides outside the gene matches: 6. CDR3 nucleotides: TGTGCCAGCAGTTCCGGGACTAGCGGGGGCCGTCAAGAGACCCAGTACTTC. This codes for CASSSGTSGGRQETQYF.

The CDR3: CASSYSNWRIQETQYF. CDR3 DNA sequence: TGTGCCAGCAGTTACTCGAATTGGCGGATCCAAGAGACCCAGTACTTC. The V and J genes are TRBV6-6 and TRBJ2-5, with unresolved D. Looked up from germline, CDR1 is MNHNY and CDR2 is SVGAGI (reference sequence). V lost 0 bases and J 1 base, leaving 12 bases between the germline ends. The CDR3 length is 16 residues.